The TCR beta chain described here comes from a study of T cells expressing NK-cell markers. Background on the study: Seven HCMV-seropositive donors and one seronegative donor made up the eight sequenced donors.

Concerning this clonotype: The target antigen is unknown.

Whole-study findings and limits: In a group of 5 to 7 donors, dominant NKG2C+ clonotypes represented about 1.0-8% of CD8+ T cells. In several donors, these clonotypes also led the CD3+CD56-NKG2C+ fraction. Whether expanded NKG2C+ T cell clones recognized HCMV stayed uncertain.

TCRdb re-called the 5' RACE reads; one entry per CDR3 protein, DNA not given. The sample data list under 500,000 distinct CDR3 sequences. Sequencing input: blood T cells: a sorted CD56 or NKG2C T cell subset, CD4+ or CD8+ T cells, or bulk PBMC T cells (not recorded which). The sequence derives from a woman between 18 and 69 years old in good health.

CDR3 loop: CASSEPDRVKTKETQYF. This chain connects TRBV7-9 to TRBJ2-5; TCRdb indicates TRBD1, and absent DNA this call remains unverified. Germline V gene lookup returns CDR1 SEHNR and CDR2 FQNEAQ (reference sequence). The CDR3 spans 17 residues.